Below, one TCR beta chain is given with its context. This clone has just a few counts. Its antigen remains undetermined. The sample holds no much larger clone one base away, and base qualities are not on file. The library was produced with the immunoSEQ multiplex PCR assay. For the multiplex PCR, a mixture combining 60 forward primers for TCR Vbeta segments and 13 reverse primers for TCR Jbeta segments was used. A multiplex PCR assay on genomic DNA amplified the CDR3 region of rearranged TCR beta genes. The Illumina HiSeq System was used to sequence the amplified TCR beta libraries as 87-base-pair reads. The paper's processing steps were these. A later analysis tallied roughly 78 million unique TCR beta chains across the approximately 670 repertoires, and about 10 million of those chains were shared by two or more donors. A nearest-neighbor algorithm error-corrected the raw reads and collapsed the reads into unique sequences, merging closely related sequences to remove PCR and sequencing errors. Alignment of CDR3 sequences to IMGT reference sequences was used to assign V, D and J gene segments. For a sequence to be retained, at least a six-nucleotide match to both a V gene segment and a J gene segment was required. Rearrangements were called productive when the CDR3 lacked stop codons and stayed in frame with V and J; all others were non-productive. Following IMGT convention, CDR3 was defined as the stretch from the second conserved V-encoded cysteine to the conserved J-encoded phenylalanine. Sequences without an unambiguous match to a single V gene segment were excluded from the earlier analysis of 587 of the donors. An earlier analysis of a few hundred of the donors called V segments functional above 56.7% productive rearrangements and segregating when the between-donor standard deviation exceeded 5%. A statistical classification framework was developed to diagnose cytomegalovirus status using the catalog of TCR beta chain sequences. A later analysis assigned V and J genes by comparing TCR nucleotide sequences with IMGT/GENE-DB human TR gene sequences. In a later analysis, CDR3 sequences and most-parsimonious VDJ recombination scenarios were assigned using the TCRdist pipeline. A later analysis defined each TCR beta chain by its CDR3 amino acid sequence plus V-gene family, and excluded reads lacking a unique V-gene family. As a way to deal with suspected cross-contamination and a sequencing artifact, a later analysis dropped nearly 600 nucleotide sequences that were highly shared and had low generation probability. In a later analysis, a clonal expansion index was calculated for each public chain from normalized within-repertoire ranks of inferred template counts. Generation probabilities in a later analysis came from a VDJ recombination model fitted to out-of-frame rearrangements, and those results were checked against IGoR. In a later analysis, TCR-TCR, TCR-HLA and TCR-CMV co-occurrence was scored with hypergeometric tests, and a repertoire-size bias correction was applied to TCR pairs. A later analysis estimated false discovery rates by permuting HLA or CMV assignments 20 times. In a later analysis, co-occurring TCRs were grouped with DBSCAN, and TCRdist sequence similarity was added when clustering was performed within HLA-allele-positive subsets. For co-occurrence clustering, repertoires with fewer than 30,000 or more than 120,000 public chains were excluded, along with four or five repertoires with anomalous nucleotide sharing. TCRdb took this table from immuneACCESS and kept in-frame rearrangements with V and J called. Such tables lack part of the clones; where checked against another copy, unresolved V genes explain under half of the gap, and the rest is unexplained. V, J and clone size were drawn from that table, and D and trimming were deduced from the DNA. This sample is represented by 170,000 or so clones; around 80% of them were singletons. The ten largest clones represent approximately 13% of the sample.

The cohort consisted of 666 healthy bone marrow donors. Cohort members were all nominally healthy when sampled, although unrecorded immune exposures were likely present. The donor tested CMV seropositive, placing the donor among the roughly 300 seropositive members of the cohort. Every donor gave a peripheral blood sample, and the peripheral blood mononuclear cells from that sample were used for TCR beta sequencing. Genomic DNA was extracted from the blood cell samples with the Qiagen DNeasy Blood Extraction Kit. Taken from cysteine to phenylalanine, the CDR3 has 13 residues. Only CDR3 DNA is held: 39 bases, read in frame from base 1. The germline V gene (reference sequence) provides CDR1 GTSNPN and CDR2 SVGIG. The germline ends are 9 bases apart after V is trimmed by 1 base and J by 6 bases. The data were taken from a study of cytomegalovirus exposure and HLA in healthy donors (dated by TCRdb to between 2016 and 2019). Concerning the study at large: According to an earlier analysis of a few hundred of the donors, roughly 180 million T cells yielded some 110 million unique TCR beta sequences and 276 Gb of sequence data. Among the approximately 400 genotyped donors, approximately 81% belonged to the genetic ancestry cluster associated with self-reported Caucasian donors. Donor age, sex, ethnicity and CMV serostatus were compiled alongside the repertoire data. Among about 390 genotyped donors of the cohort, an average of 235,054 unique TCR beta nucleotide sequences were sequenced per donor, roughly 20% of them non-productive. Rather than drawing on any new phenotypic data, the later analysis identified candidate immune exposures from TCR beta sequences and the way those sequences occurred across donors. HLA typing included class I and class II loci at four-digit resolution. To decide whether each TCR beta V gene segment behaved as functional or pseudogenic, an earlier analysis of some 600 of the donors relied on high-throughput TCR beta sequencing. A later analysis re-examined previously published TCR beta repertoires from roughly 720 donors and added high-resolution HLA genotyping to investigate patterns of TCR occurrence. The number of typed donors differed by locus: about 620-640 for A, B, C, DRB1 and DQB1; approximately 520 for DQA1; 606 for DPA1; and around 450 for DPB1. An early release covering just under 650 HLA-typed donors comprised approximately 300 gigabases of sequencing data and around 86 million unique TCR sequences. The study aimed to test whether signatures of past pathogen exposure could be identified by cataloging public T cell receptors. To predict cytomegalovirus infection status, the study combined high-throughput TCR immunosequencing, statistical association of individual TCRs with disease status, and machine learning. The T cell repertoires of several hundred subjects were profiled by immunosequencing and related to cytomegalovirus serostatus. A few DR-DQ haplotypes were handled as single units for association and clustering because linkage in the cohort was strong. Besides the first cohort of 500 to 700 subjects, a separate validation cohort made up of roughly 120 different subjects was used. Genome-wide SNP genotypes for about 65% of the roughly 670 donors were used in a later genetic analysis, which treated that subset as a discovery cohort. Every discovery cohort repertoire had been produced on one sequencing platform. Here is what the overall study found, with its caveats: A later analysis associated 17,000 or so TCR beta sequences with specific HLA alleles at a false discovery rate of 0.05. Several of the top co-occurrence clusters appeared to be linked to parvovirus B19, influenza, CMV and Epstein-Barr virus, according to a later analysis. In a later analysis, TCR association rates were found to vary across HLA loci, with the most associated TCRs seen for DRB1 alleles and the fewest for HLA-C alleles. It was suggested by the authors that the approach could potentially be generalized to other disease states and immunological phenotypes. Because counts were too low, seventeen rarely observed V segments, including chromosome 9 orphons, were excluded from the earlier analysis of 500 to 700 of the donors. Presence/absence analyses assumed roughly uniform sequencing depth across donors, an assumption that may not hold. Most TCR sequences were seen in very few donors, while some public TCRs were found in many individuals. The classifier was reported to diagnose cytomegalovirus status with high specificity and sensitivity in both the original cohort and the validation cohort. A cluster of highly shared sequence variants was judged likely to be a technical artifact of the sequencing pipeline. An association between a missense DCLRE1C variant and V-gene and J-gene trimming of TCR beta chains was found in a later genetic analysis and replicated in an independent cohort. For the cohort, immune exposure information was limited to CMV serostatus. A total of fewer than 200 TCR beta chains were listed by the study as associated with cytomegalovirus. Correlated functional status among segregating V segments might be attributable to linkage disequilibrium, but an unknown experimental factor could not be ruled out. When HLA alleles, especially DR and DQ, strongly co-occurred, attributing TCR associations to individual alleles was difficult. An earlier analysis of several hundred of the donors showed that most TCR beta V segments appeared in productive rearrangements either about 87% or about 30% of the time, which broadly matched IMGT annotations. This cohort had only TCR beta chains sequenced, and the lack of alpha or paired-chain data limited which features could be detected. Some IMGT-functional V segments, including TRBV6-2 and TRBV6-3, could not be told apart with the 87-base-pair reads, so those segments were excluded. A later analysis found that most CMV-associated TCR beta chains appeared HLA-restricted, with HLA associations seemingly driven largely by CMV exposure. In vitro tests confirmed that a few of the cytomegalovirus-associated TCR beta chains recognize cytomegalovirus antigens. A later genetic analysis reported fewer N-insertions in productive TCRs among donors in an Asian-associated ancestry cluster than the roughly 700-donor mean. HLA typing was unavailable for some donors at each locus, so association tests used only the typed subset. A further reported finding was that TCR beta sequences accurately predicted the HLA-A and HLA-B alleles for most subjects in the first cohort. Compared with equally common non-associated chains, HLA-associated TCR beta chains in a later analysis were more clonally expanded and had lower generation probabilities.

The clonotype originates from a woman aged 45-65 years in good health and CMV-seropositive. The sample taken for sequencing was PBMCs. The rearranged chain carries TRBV30 and TRBJ2-2, with an unclear D gene assignment. The bases read TGTGCCTGGAGTGGTCCGGGTCCCGGGGAGCTGTTTTTT. Translated, this is CAWSGPGPGELFF.